Below are 21 T cell receptor beta chains sequenced from a single sample in a study of response to subunit inactivated influenza vaccine. TCRdb re-derived calls from the RT-PCR reads in MiXCR, one entry per CDR3 protein. The sample gives a few hundred thousand distinct CDR3 sequences, 11% to 15% of which show up once; over 8.5% is in the top ten. Sequences were derived from PBMCs from blood, sampled 11 to 12 days after vaccination. The receptors come from a man aged 50-59 years who received an inactivated influenza vaccine.

This clonotype appeared a few times. The rearrangement uses TRBV10-3 and TRBJ2-7; possibly TRBD1 for D (5 bases). The CDR3 is 11 residues long. V lost 10 bases, J lost 5 bases, and 12 bases lay in between. Germline CDR1 reads ENHRY; CDR2 reads SYGVKD. In nucleotides, the CDR3 is TGTGCCACCGGACAATTCGACGAGCAGTACTTC. Translation: CATGQFDEQYF.

This clonotype was seen a handful of times. The chain joins TRBV29-1 to TRBJ1-2; 7 bases are a match to TRBD1. CDR1 and CDR2 from the germline V gene are SQVTM and ANQGSEA. CDR3 length: 12 amino acids. The trim removed 4 bases at V and 3 bases at J, leaving 2 bases unmatched. DNA for the CDR3: TGCAGCGTTGGCAGGGGGGACTATGGCTACACCTTC. This gives the protein CSVGRGDYGYTF.

V and J are TRBV11-2 and TRBJ2-6, with 7 bases fitting TRBD2. V gave up 1 base and J gave up 2 bases; unmatched junction bases: 11. This CDR3 spans 19 amino acids. CDR1 and CDR2 from the germline V gene are SGHAT and FQNNGV. The CDR3 sequence: CASSLVGGKGRTGANVLTF. CDR3 nucleotide sequence: TGTGCCAGCAGCTTAGTCGGGGGGAAGGGGAGGACTGGGGCCAACGTCCTGACTTTC. Full variable domain (rest looked up from reference TRBV11-2 and TRBJ2-6): EAGVAQSPRYKIIEKRQSVAFWCNPISGHATLYWYQQILGQGPKLLIQFQNNGVVDDSQLPKDRFSAERLKGVDSTLKIQPAKLEDSAVYLCASSLVGGKGRTGANVLTFGAGSRLTVL.

The chain is built from TRBV5-4 and TRBJ2-1; TRBD2 aligns across 11 bases. V lost 0 bases and J lost 4; bases outside the gene matches: 15. The CDR3 totals 20 residues. The germline gives CDR1 SGHNT, CDR2 YYREEE (reference sequence). The CDR3 bases are TGTGCCAGCAGCTTGGCACTAGCGGGGGCCCCTGTCCCCCCGTACAATGAGCAGTTCTTC. Translation gives CASSLALAGAPVPPYNEQFF. Supplemented by reference TRBV5-4 and TRBJ2-1, the full variable domain reads ETGVTQSPTHLIKTRGQQVTLRCSSQSGHNTVSWYQQALGQGPQFIFQYYREEENGRGNFPPRFSGLQFPNYSSELNVNALELDDSALYLCASSLALAGAPVPPYNEQFFGPGTRLTVL.

The rearrangement joins TRBV19 to TRBJ2-5; the match to TRBD1 covers 9 bases. The CDR3 contains 14 residues. The J segment lost 3 bases and the V segment lost 6 bases, leaving 5 bases of the junction unmatched. Germline V CDR1 and CDR2: LNHDA, SQIVND (reference sequence). For the CDR3, the DNA is TGTGCCAGTAGGTTCCGGGACAGGGAAGAGACCCAGTACTTC. It is translated as CASRFRDREETQYF.

The chain combines TRBV6-1 with TRBJ2-3, with no clear D. Per the germline V gene, CDR1 is MNHNS and CDR2 is SASEGT. Trimming pared 8 bases from V and 0 bases from J, leaving 15 bases between. The CDR3 runs to 15 residues. The CDR3 DNA is TGTGCCAGCTCGGAGCGTAGTTCTAGCACAGATACGCAGTATTTT. Translated: CASSERSSSTDTQYF.

This clonotype turned up a few times. The rearrangement joins TRBV20-1 to TRBJ2-7, with 10 bases lining up with TRBD1. V was clipped by 5 bases and J by 7 bases; unmatched bases: 5. The CDR3 length is 12 residues. Germline CDR1 and CDR2: DFQATT and SNEGSKA (reference sequence). CDR3 residues: CSAGDRGAEQYF. The CDR3 DNA reads as TGCAGTGCTGGGGACAGGGGAGCGGAGCAGTACTTC.

The table lists this clonotype with a few counts. The V call is TRBV5-4, the J call TRBJ2-7; TRBD2 matches at 13 bases. Germline V lookup: CDR1 SGHNT, CDR2 YYREEE (reference sequence). This CDR3 comprises 15 residues. Germline trimming cut 4 bases from V and 3 bases from J; bases unmatched to any gene: 4. The CDR3 loop is CASSPGLAGDYEQYF. In DNA, the CDR3 is TGTGCCAGCAGCCCCGGACTAGCGGGGGACTACGAGCAGTACTTC.

The chain couples TRBV29-1 to TRBJ2-1, with D possibly being TRBD2 (5 bases). V gave up 6 bases and J gave up 1 base, with 10 bases separating them. The CDR3 is 13 residues long. CDR1 and CDR2 from the germline V gene are SQVTM and ANQGSEA. In DNA, the CDR3 is TGCAGCGTGAAAGCGGTTTCCTACAATGAGCAGTTCTTC. Its translation: CSVKAVSYNEQFF.

The J gene is TRBJ2-1, the V gene TRBV7-9; TRBD1 might be the D (6 bases). V was cut by 5 bases and J by 1 base, with 15 bases left in between. The CDR3 loop spans 16 amino acids. The germline V gene encodes CDR1 SEHNR and CDR2 FQNEAQ (reference sequence). The DNA of the CDR3 is TGTGCCAGCAGCCCGCCGCTAGGGGGATCCTACAATGAGCAGTTCTTC. Translation gives CASSPPLGGSYNEQFF. The complete variable domain, with remaining parts taken from reference TRBV7-9 and TRBJ2-1, reads DTGVSQNPRHKITKRGQNVTFRCDPISEHNRLYWYRQTLGQGPEFLTYFQNEAQLEKSRLLSDRFSAERPKGSFSTLEIQRTEQGDSAMYLCASSPPLGGSYNEQFFGPGTRLTVL.

The chain links TRBV4-1 to TRBJ2-7; TRBD1 agrees at 12 bases. The CDR3 is made up of 16 amino acids. Trimming at V came to 3 bases and at J to 4 bases, leaving 7 bases not matched to a gene. Germline V gives CDR1 MGHRA, CDR2 YSYEKL. The CDR3: CASSHNRDRGLYEQYF. CDR3 in DNA: TGCGCCAGCAGCCATAACCGGGACAGGGGGCTGTACGAGCAGTACTTC.

The chain links TRBV10-3 to TRBJ1-1; no clear D. Germline lookup yields CDR1 ENHRY and CDR2 SYGVKD. V was trimmed by 6 bases and J by 3 bases, leaving 11 bases between them. There are 13 residues in the CDR3. This CDR3 is CAIRRTEDTEAFF. The DNA for the CDR3 is TGTGCCATCAGACGGACGGAGGACACTGAAGCTTTCTTT.

The rearrangement links TRBV20-1 to TRBJ1-3; a weak D match, TRBD1 (6 bases). Trimming took 0 bases from V and 0 from J, leaving 15 bases between them. This CDR3 has 17 residues. Germline lookup yields CDR1 DFQATT and CDR2 SNEGSKA (reference sequence). CDR3 amino acids: CSARETRGGLSGNTIYF. CDR3 bases: TGCAGTGCTAGAGAAACCCGGGGGGGGCTCTCTGGAAACACCATATATTTT.

The chain couples TRBV12-3 or TRBV12-4 to TRBJ2-1; 10 bases align to TRBD2. Trimming removed 4 bases from V and 14 bases from J; junction bases left unmatched: 5. The CDR3 length is 12 residues. The CDR3 protein is CASSSSSGSEFF. In DNA, the CDR3 is TGTGCCAGCAGTTCCTCTAGCGGGAGCGAGTTCTTC.

V is TRBV6-1 and J is TRBJ2-3, with D possibly TRBD2 on 6 matching bases. CDR3 length equals 15 residues. Trimming removed 6 bases from V and 4 bases from J, with 17 bases in between. Germline lookup yields CDR1 MNHNS and CDR2 SASEGT. CDR3 sequence reads: CASRNLASGADTQYF. The CDR3 coding sequence is TGTGCCAGCAGGAACCTAGCATCGGGGGCAGATACGCAGTATTTT.

This clonotype was seen a few times. The V and J genes are TRBV6-2 or TRBV6-3 and TRBJ1-1; D gene unclear. Germline V gene sequence: CDR1 MNHEY, CDR2 SVGEGT. Trimming left V 4 bases short and J 2 bases short, with 11 bases between. The CDR3 has 14 amino acids. CDR3 protein: CASSFIDVNTEAFF. CDR3 DNA: TGTGCCAGCAGTTTCATCGATGTCAACACTGAAGCTTTCTTT.

The chain joins TRBV29-1 to TRBJ2-1, with a possible D match to TRBD2 (6 bases). Germline loops: CDR1 SQVTM, CDR2 ANQGSEA. The CDR3 consists of 14 residues. V dropped 1 base and J dropped 7 bases, with 14 bases sitting between them. CDR3 DNA: TGCAGCGTTGAAGGTTTCGGGAGTCTGAATGAGCAGTTCTTC. Residues: CSVEGFGSLNEQFF.

This clonotype occurred a few times. This chain links TRBV10-3 with TRBJ2-1; D possibly matches TRBD1 or TRBD2 (7 bases each). Germline V gene sequence: CDR1 ENHRY, CDR2 SYGVKD. V lost 2 bases and J 3 bases, leaving 11 bases between the germline ends. The CDR3 has 15 amino acids. CDR3 nucleotides: TGTGCCATCAGTGAGCCCAGGGGGGGCTACAATGAGCAGTTCTTC. This sequence encodes CAISEPRGGYNEQFF.

This clonotype appeared once. The chain has TRBV7-2 and TRBJ2-7, with TRBD1 identical over 11 bases. The V gene end was trimmed by 2 bases and the J gene end by 2 bases; junction bases not matched to a gene: 5. Germline V gene data show CDR1 as SGHTA and CDR2 as FQGNSA. The CDR3 has 16 amino acids. DNA of the CDR3: TGTGCCAGCAGCTTATTCGGACAGGGGGCGACCTACGAGCAGTACTTC. Translation: CASSLFGQGATYEQYF. Together with reference TRBV7-2 and TRBJ2-7, the CDR3 gives the full variable domain: GAGVSQSPSNKVTEKGKDVELRCDPISGHTALYWYRQSLGQGLEFLIYFQGNSAPDKSGLPSDRFSAERTGGSVSTLTIQRTQQEDSAVYLCASSLFGQGATYEQYFGPGTRLTVT.

This clonotype was detected a few times. V gene TRBV28 combines with J gene TRBJ2-2; a weak D match, TRBD1 (6 bases). This CDR3 is 15 amino acids long. Germline V gene sequence: CDR1 MDHEN, CDR2 SYDVKM. The germline V and J ends were trimmed by 5 bases and 6 bases, with 16 bases remaining between them. The CDR3 reads CASSSQGSRAGELFF. In DNA, the CDR3 is TGTGCCAGCAGTAGCCAGGGGAGTCGGGCCGGGGAGCTGTTTTTT.

In its sample, this clonotype was seen many times. This chain connects TRBV24-1 to TRBJ2-1; 7 bases are a match to TRBD2. Germline loops: CDR1 KGHDR, CDR2 SFDVKD. This CDR3 is 15 amino acids long. The J segment lost 1 base and the V segment lost 9 bases, leaving 8 bases of the junction unmatched. The CDR3 coding sequence is TGTGCCACCGAGTATGCGGGAGTATCCTACAATGAGCAGTTCTTC. It encodes CATEYAGVSYNEQFF.